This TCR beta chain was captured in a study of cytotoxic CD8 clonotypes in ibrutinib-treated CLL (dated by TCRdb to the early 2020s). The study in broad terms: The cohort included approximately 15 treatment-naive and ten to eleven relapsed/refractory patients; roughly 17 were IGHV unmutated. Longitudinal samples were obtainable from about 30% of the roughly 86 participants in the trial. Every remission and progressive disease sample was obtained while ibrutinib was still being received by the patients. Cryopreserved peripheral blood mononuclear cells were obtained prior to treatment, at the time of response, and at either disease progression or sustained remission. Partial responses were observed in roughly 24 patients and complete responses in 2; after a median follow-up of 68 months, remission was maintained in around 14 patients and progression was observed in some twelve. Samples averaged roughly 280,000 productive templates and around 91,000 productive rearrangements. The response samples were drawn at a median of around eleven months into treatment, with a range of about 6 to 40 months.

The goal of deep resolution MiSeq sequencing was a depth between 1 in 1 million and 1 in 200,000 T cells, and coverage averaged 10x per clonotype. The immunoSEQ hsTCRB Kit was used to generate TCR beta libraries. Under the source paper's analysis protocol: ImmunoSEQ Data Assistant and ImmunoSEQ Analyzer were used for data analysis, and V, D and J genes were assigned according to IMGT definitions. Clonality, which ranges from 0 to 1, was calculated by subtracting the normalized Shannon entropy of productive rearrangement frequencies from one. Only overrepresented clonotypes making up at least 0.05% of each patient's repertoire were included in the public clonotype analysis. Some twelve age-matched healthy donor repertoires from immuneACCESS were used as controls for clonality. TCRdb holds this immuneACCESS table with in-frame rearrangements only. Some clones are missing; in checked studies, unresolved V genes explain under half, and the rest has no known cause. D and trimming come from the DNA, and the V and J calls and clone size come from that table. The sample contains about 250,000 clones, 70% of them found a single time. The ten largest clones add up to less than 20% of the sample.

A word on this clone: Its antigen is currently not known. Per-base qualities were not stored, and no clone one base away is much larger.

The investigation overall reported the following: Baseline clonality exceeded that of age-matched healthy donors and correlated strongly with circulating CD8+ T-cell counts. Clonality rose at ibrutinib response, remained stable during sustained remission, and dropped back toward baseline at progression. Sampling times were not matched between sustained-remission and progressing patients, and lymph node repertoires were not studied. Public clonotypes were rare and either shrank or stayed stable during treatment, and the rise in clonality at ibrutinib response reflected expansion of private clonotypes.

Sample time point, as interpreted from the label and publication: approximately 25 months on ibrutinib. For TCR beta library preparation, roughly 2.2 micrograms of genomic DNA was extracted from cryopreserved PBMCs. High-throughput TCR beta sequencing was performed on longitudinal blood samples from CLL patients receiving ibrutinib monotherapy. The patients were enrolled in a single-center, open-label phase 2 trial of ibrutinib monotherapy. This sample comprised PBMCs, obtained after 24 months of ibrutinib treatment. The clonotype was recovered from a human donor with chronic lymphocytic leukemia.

For the CDR3, the sequence is CASSRRSYEQYF. The DNA sequence is as follows: TGTGCCAGCTCGAGGCGCTCCTACGAGCAGTACTTC. This chain joins TRBV6-6 to TRBJ2-7, with the D gene not confidently named. CDR1 MNHNY and CDR2 SVGAGI are derived from the germline V gene (reference sequence). V and J lose 8 bases and 0 bases, and a span of 8 bases separates them. The CDR3 holds 12 amino acids from the cysteine to the phenylalanine. Of all the DNA, just the CDR3 is kept, 36 bases in frame from base 1.